These 18 T cell receptor beta chains came from one sample sequenced in a study of control samples from healthy donors and cancer patients. Sequencing was performed with immunoSEQ multiplex PCR; in TCRdb, only in-frame clones are kept and a portion is missing. The sample includes approximately 17,000 clones, approximately 88% of them seen just once. Sequencing was carried out using PBMCs. The receptors here all came from a man aged 55 to 70 with head and neck cancer.

The chain combines TRBV19 with TRBJ2-1; the match to TRBD2 covers 12 bases. With 4 bases clipped from V and 5 bases from J, the junction kept 6 bases outside the gene matches. CDR3 length equals 16 residues. Germline lookup yields CDR1 LNHDA and CDR2 SQIVND (reference sequence). In DNA, the CDR3 is TGTGCCAGTAGTAAAACTAGCGGGGGGACTAACAATGAGCAGTTCTTC. This translates into CASSKTSGGTNNEQFF. The full variable domain, its missing parts supplied by reference TRBV19 and TRBJ2-1, is DGGITQSPKYLFRKEGQNVTLSCEQNLNHDAMYWYRQDPGQGLRLIYYSQIVNDFQKGDIAEGYSVSREKKESFPLTVTSAQKNPTAFYLCASSKTSGGTNNEQFFGPGTRLTVL.

The chain is built from TRBV4-1 and TRBJ2-3; 13 nucleotides agree with TRBD2. Looked up from germline, CDR1 is MGHRA and CDR2 is YSYEKL. The ends lost 4 bases at V and 4 bases at J; junction bases unmatched: 8. The CDR3 has 17 amino acids. For the CDR3, the DNA is TGCGCCAGCAGCCGCAGACTAGCGGGGGGCCAGGCAGATACGCAGTATTTT. Translated: CASSRRLAGGQADTQYF.

The V and J genes are TRBV2 and TRBJ1-6, with D possibly TRBD1 on 5 matching bases. Germline V gene lookup returns CDR1 SNHLY and CDR2 FYNNEI. This CDR3 has 13 residues. Trimming left V 7 bases short and J 10 bases short, with 14 bases between. The CDR3 bases are TGTGCCAGCAAGAGGGGAAGGAGGTCACCCCTCCACTTT. It codes for CASKRGRRSPLHF.

The chain couples TRBV13 to TRBJ2-5, with 8 bases that match TRBD2. The CDR3 totals 13 residues. Trimming removed 9 bases from V and 7 bases from J; junction bases left unmatched: 10. Germline CDR1 reads PRHDT; CDR2 reads FYEKMQ (reference sequence). CDR3 DNA sequence: TGTGCCAGTAGCGGGGCGGCGGGTGCGACCCAGTACTTC. It specifies CASSGAAGATQYF.

The chain links TRBV15 to TRBJ1-6, with a weak D call TRBD1 (6 bases). Germline loops: CDR1 LNHNV, CDR2 YYDKDF (reference sequence). Trimming left V 6 bases short and J 9 bases short, with 15 bases between. The CDR3 has 14 residues. CDR3 amino acids: CATRSRDTGSPLHF. The CDR3 coding sequence is TGTGCCACCAGATCCCGGGACACCGGTTCACCCCTCCACTTT.

The chain couples TRBV2 to TRBJ1-2; D is unresolved. The CDR3 spans 13 residues. The V gene's germline CDR1 is SNHLY and CDR2 FYNNEI. Between the trimmed V and J ends, which lost 6 bases and 4 bases, there was a span of 12 bases. CDR3 protein: CASRYQEGYGYTF. As DNA, the CDR3 is TGTGCCAGCAGGTATCAGGAAGGCTATGGCTACACCTTC.

V usage is TRBV19 and J usage is TRBJ1-1; tentatively, D is TRBD1 (6 bases). From germline, CDR1 is LNHDA and CDR2 SQIVND (reference sequence). The CDR3 length is 15 residues. The V gene lost 6 bases and the J gene lost 4 bases, with 18 bases spanning the gap. CDR3 DNA sequence: TGTGCCAGTAGACCGCTAAGGGGGGGCGGCACTGAAGCTTTCTTT. Protein: CASRPLRGGGTEAFF.

The chain links TRBV27 to TRBJ2-1; 9 bases align to TRBD2. CDR3 length: 18 amino acids. Losses at the gene ends were 6 bases for V and 7 bases for J; bases not matched to a gene: 19. Germline CDR1 reads MNHEY; CDR2 reads SMNVEV (reference sequence). The CDR3 sequence is CASSLNMRGGAMSNEQFF. Written as DNA, the CDR3 is TGTGCCAGCAGCCTAAATATGCGGGGGGGGGCGATGTCAAATGAGCAGTTCTTC.

The chain recombines TRBV2 with TRBJ1-1; TRBD1 might be the D (6 bases). Germline loops: CDR1 SNHLY, CDR2 FYNNEI. The CDR3 covers 15 residues. V shed 2 bases and J shed 5 bases, with 15 bases lying between them. The CDR3: CASSERGGGRTEAFF. The CDR3 nucleotides are TGTGCCAGCAGTGAAAGGGGGGGAGGTAGAACTGAAGCTTTCTTT.

J is TRBJ2-3 and V is TRBV7-8, with D perhaps matching TRBD2 (5 bases). CDR1 is SGHVS, CDR2 FQNEAQ, per germline. This CDR3 is built from 17 residues. The V end was cut by 1 base, the J end by 4 bases, with 18 bases between. CDR3 protein: CASSLGGRSTWADTQYF. The CDR3 DNA sequence: TGTGCCAGCAGCTTAGGAGGGCGTTCTACTTGGGCAGATACGCAGTATTTT.

V gene TRBV7-6 combines with J gene TRBJ2-2; 8 positions agree with TRBD2. The CDR3 runs to 16 residues. Germline-derived CDR1 and CDR2 are SGHVS and FNYEAQ. V dropped 2 bases and J dropped 4; count of bases not matched to a gene: 6. The chain's CDR3 is CASSLKLAGSTGELFF. The CDR3 region has the DNA TGTGCCAGCAGCTTAAAATTAGCGGGGTCCACCGGGGAGCTGTTTTTT. The full variable domain, rest sourced from reference TRBV7-6 and TRBJ2-2, is GAGVSQSPRYKVTKRGQDVALRCDPISGHVSLYWYRQALGQGPEFLTYFNYEAQQDKSGLPNDRFSAERPEGSISTLTIQRTEQRDSAMYRCASSLKLAGSTGELFFGEGSRLTVL.

In this sample, this clone turned up a few times. The chain links TRBV18 to TRBJ2-2, with TRBD1 matching over 8 bases. This CDR3 is built from 16 residues. V lost 3 bases, J lost 5 bases, and 8 bases stayed unmatched. Germline V gene sequence: CDR1 KGHSH, CDR2 LQKENI. This CDR3 is CASSPSGQGGTGELFF. CDR3 in DNA: TGTGCCAGCTCACCTTCCGGACAGGGAGGAACCGGGGAGCTGTTTTTT.

The chain joins TRBV3-1 (or the pseudogene TRBV3-2) to TRBJ2-1; the match to TRBD1 covers 12 bases. Per germline, CDR1 LGHDT and CDR2 YNNKEL (reference sequence). This CDR3 is built from 14 residues. The V gene end was trimmed by 4 bases and the J gene end by 10 bases; junction bases not matched to a gene: 5. The CDR3, as DNA: TGTGCCAGCAGCCCGGGACAGGGGGCAGGGGAGCAGTTCTTC. This sequence encodes CASSPGQGAGEQFF.

The V gene is TRBV2, the J gene TRBJ1-2, with D maybe TRBD1 (5 bases). This CDR3 has 16 residues. V was shortened by 4 bases and J by 4 bases, with 19 bases between the two germline ends. CDR1 SNHLY and CDR2 FYNNEI come from the germline V gene. The CDR3 here is CASSARQTVQSYGYTF. The CDR3 DNA reads as TGTGCCAGCAGTGCCAGACAGACCGTTCAGAGCTATGGCTACACCTTC.

The V call is TRBV29-1, the J call TRBJ2-7; possibly TRBD1 for D (5 bases). This CDR3 has 13 amino acids. Germline CDR1 SQVTM, CDR2 ANQGSEA. Trimming left V 6 bases short and J 1 base short, with 13 bases between. CDR3 nucleotides: TGCAGCGTCCAGACAGCCCTATCCTACGAGCAGTACTTC. Its translation: CSVQTALSYEQYF.

V usage is TRBV5-1 and J usage is TRBJ2-2; possibly TRBD1 for D (6 bases). Per the germline V gene, CDR1 is SGHRS and CDR2 is YFSETQ. V was clipped by 0 bases and J by 2 bases, with 11 bases between them. The CDR3 has 16 residues. The CDR3 protein is CASSLGDRTNTGELFF. The CDR3 DNA follows: TGCGCCAGCAGCTTGGGTGACAGGACTAACACCGGGGAGCTGTTTTTT. The variable domain in full, with the rest retrieved from reference TRBV5-1 and TRBJ2-2, is KAGVTQTPRYLIKTRGQQVTLSCSPISGHRSVSWYQQTPGQGLQFLFEYFSETQRNKGNFPGRFSGRQFSNSRSEMNVSTLELGDSALYLCASSLGDRTNTGELFFGEGSRLTVL.

The table lists this clone with a count of one. The chain couples TRBV7-8 to TRBJ1-6; 7 bases fit TRBD1. V lost 3 bases to trimming and J lost 9 bases; unmatched junction nucleotides: 5. The CDR3 sequence is 14 residues long. CDR1 is SGHVS and CDR2 is FQNEAQ in the germline V gene. The CDR3 sequence is CASSFRQGRSPLHF. In nucleotides, the CDR3 is TGTGCCAGCAGCTTTAGACAGGGTCGTTCACCCCTCCACTTT.

The chain carries TRBV4-2 and TRBJ2-2; TRBD2 matches 14 bases. Per germline, CDR1 LGHNA and CDR2 YNFKEQ. With 3 bases clipped from V and 3 bases from J, the junction kept 9 bases outside the gene matches. The CDR3 runs 19 residues. The CDR3 is CASSHPGLAGGRDTGELFF. For the CDR3, the DNA is TGTGCCAGCAGCCATCCTGGACTAGCGGGGGGTCGGGACACCGGGGAGCTGTTTTTT.